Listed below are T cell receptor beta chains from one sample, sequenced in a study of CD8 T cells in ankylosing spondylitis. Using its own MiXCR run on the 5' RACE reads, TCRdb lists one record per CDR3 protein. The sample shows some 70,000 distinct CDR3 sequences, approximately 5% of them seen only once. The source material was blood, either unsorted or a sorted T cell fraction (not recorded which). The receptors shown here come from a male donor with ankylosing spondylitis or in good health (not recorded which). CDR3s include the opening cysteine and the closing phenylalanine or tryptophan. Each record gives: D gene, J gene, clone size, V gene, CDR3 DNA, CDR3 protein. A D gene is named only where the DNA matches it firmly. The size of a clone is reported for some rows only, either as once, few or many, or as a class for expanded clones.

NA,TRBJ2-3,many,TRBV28,TGTGCCAGCAGCGTCCCCAAGGATGCCGATACGCAGTATTTT,CASSVPKDADTQYF
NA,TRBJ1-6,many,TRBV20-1,TGCAGTGCTAGGGGCGCGGTTAATTCACCCCTCCACTTT,CSARGAVNSPLHF
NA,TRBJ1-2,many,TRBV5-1,TGCGCCAGCAGAAGGGAAGGGAACTATGGCTACACCTTC,CASRREGNYGYTF
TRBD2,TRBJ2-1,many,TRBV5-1,TGCGCCAGCAGCTTGGGGGCTAGCGGGGGCCCCTACAATGAGCAGTTCTTC,CASSLGASGGPYNEQFF
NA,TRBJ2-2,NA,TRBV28,TGTGCCAGCGGGTCTGGACTACTGAACACCGGGGAGCTGTTTTTT,CASGSGLLNTGELFF
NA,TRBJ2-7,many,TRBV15,TGTGCCACCAGCAGAGCTGGTGCTCAAAACTCCTACGAGCAGTACTTC,CATSRAGAQNSYEQYF
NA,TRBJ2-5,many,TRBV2,TGTGCCAGCAGTGAAAACAGAGGGGGAGAGACCCAGTACTTC,CASSENRGGETQYF
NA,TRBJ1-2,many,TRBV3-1,TGTGCCAGCAGCCAAGAAAGAAAGAGCTACACCTTC,CASSQERKSYTF
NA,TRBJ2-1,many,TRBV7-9,TGTGCCAGCAGTGACCCTCCGGTTGGCTCCTACAATGAGCAGTTCTTC,CASSDPPVGSYNEQFF
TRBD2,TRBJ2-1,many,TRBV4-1,TGCGCCAGCAGCCAAGCCCCGGGACTAGCGGGGGGGTATCATGAGCAGTTCTTC,CASSQAPGLAGGYHEQFF
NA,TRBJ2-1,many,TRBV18,TGTGCCAGCTCACCCCTCGGTCCTGGCAATGAGCAGTTCTTC,CASSPLGPGNEQFF
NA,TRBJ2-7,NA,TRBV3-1,TGTGCCAGCAGCCCGTTGGGCGACCACTGCGAGCAGTACTTC,CASSPLGDHCEQYF
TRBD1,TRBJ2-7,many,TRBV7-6,TGTGCCAGCAGCCGAACGGACAGGGCCTACGAGCAGTACTTC,CASSRTDRAYEQYF
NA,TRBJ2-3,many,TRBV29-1,TGCAGCGTTGTAGGGGCGAGCACAGATACGCAGTATTTT,CSVVGASTDTQYF
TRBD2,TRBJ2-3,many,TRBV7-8,TGTGCCAGCAAATCGGGGGGTTTTGTTACGCAGTATTTT,CASKSGGFVTQYF
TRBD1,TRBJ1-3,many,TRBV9,TGTGCCAGCAGCGAGACCACAGGGGATGGAAACACCATATATTTT,CASSETTGDGNTIYF
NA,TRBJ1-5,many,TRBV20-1,TGCAGTGCTAGAGACGCCAGGGTGTTTGACAATCAGCCCCAGCATTTT,CSARDARVFDNQPQHF
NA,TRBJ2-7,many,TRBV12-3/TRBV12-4,TGTGCCAGCAGTTCTTACGACGGCTCCTACGAGCAGTACTTC,CASSSYDGSYEQYF
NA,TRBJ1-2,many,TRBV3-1,TGTGCCAGCAGCCCGCAGGGAGCCACCTATGGCTACACCTTC,CASSPQGATYGYTF
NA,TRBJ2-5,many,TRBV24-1,TGTGCCACCAGTGATTTGGTGGAAGAGACCCAGTACTTC,CATSDLVEETQYF
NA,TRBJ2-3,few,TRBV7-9,TGTGCCAGCAGCATGGGGGACGGCTACACAGATACGCAGTATTTT,CASSMGDGYTDTQYF
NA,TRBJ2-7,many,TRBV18,TGTGCCAGCTCTGCGGGGAGTGGGGGCAACGAGCAGTACTTC,CASSAGSGGNEQYF
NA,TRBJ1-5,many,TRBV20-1,TGCAGTGCCCCAGGGGAGGCGAGCAATCAGCCCCAGCATTTT,CSAPGEASNQPQHF
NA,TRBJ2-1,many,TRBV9,TGTGCCAGCAGCGTAGGTCCAGAGCTGGATGAGCAGTTCTTC,CASSVGPELDEQFF
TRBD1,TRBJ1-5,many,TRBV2,TGTGCCAGCGTTTTTAGGACAGGGGAAGAACAGCCCCAGCATTTT,CASVFRTGEEQPQHF
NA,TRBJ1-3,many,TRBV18,TGTGCCAGCTCAACGGGGACTGGAAACACCATATATTTT,CASSTGTGNTIYF
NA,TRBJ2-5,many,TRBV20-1,TGCAGTGCGAGGGACGGGCAGGCCCAGTACTTC,CSARDGQAQYF
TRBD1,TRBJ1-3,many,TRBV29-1,TGCAGCGTTGAAGGAACAGGGGCTGGAAACACCATATATTTT,CSVEGTGAGNTIYF
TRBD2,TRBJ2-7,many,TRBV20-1,TGCAGTGCTCCGACTAGCGGGGCGCCGGGGGACGAGCAGTACTTC,CSAPTSGAPGDEQYF
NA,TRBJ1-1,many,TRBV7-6,TGTGCCAGCAGCTCCCTCGGAGTCACTGAAGCTTTCTTT,CASSSLGVTEAFF
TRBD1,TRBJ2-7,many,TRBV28,TGTGCCAGCAGTTTCCCGGACAGGGACGAGCAGTACTTC,CASSFPDRDEQYF
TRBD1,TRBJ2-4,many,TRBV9,TGTGCCAGCAGCGCCCGGGACAGGGTCTCAAACATTCAGTACTTC,CASSARDRVSNIQYF
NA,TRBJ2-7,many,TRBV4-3,TGCGCCAGCAGCCAAGTCGGCAGCTCCTACGAGCAGTACTTC,CASSQVGSSYEQYF
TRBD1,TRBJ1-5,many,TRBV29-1,TGCAGCGTTGTGCTCGGGACAGGGTTCAATCAGCCCCAGCATTTT,CSVVLGTGFNQPQHF
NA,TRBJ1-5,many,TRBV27,TGTGCCAGCAGTTTATACCCCGGCGGGATTAATCAGCCCCAGCATTTT,CASSLYPGGINQPQHF
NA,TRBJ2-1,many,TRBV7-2,TGTGCCAGCAGCTCCTCGGGGGTTAAACATAATGAGCAGTTCTTC,CASSSSGVKHNEQFF
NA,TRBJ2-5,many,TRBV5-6,TGTGCCAGCAGCTTGTATAGGGACCGGGATGAGGAGACCCAGTACTTC,CASSLYRDRDEETQYF
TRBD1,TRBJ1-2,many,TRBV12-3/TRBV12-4,TGTGCCAGCAGTCATCTGGGAGGGGGCGGAATAGCCTATGGCTACACCTTC,CASSHLGGGGIAYGYTF
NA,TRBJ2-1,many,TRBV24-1,TGTGCCACCAGTGCCTCCGGGACAAGTTTTAATGAGCAGTTCTTC,CATSASGTSFNEQFF
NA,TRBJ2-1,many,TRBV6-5,TGTGCCAGCAGTTACTCGTCCCGGACCCCTTACAATGAGCAGTTCTTC,CASSYSSRTPYNEQFF
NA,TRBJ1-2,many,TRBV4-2,TGTGCCAGCAGCCGCCTGGCCCTAGCTAACTATGGCTACACCTTC,CASSRLALANYGYTF
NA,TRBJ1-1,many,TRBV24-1,TGTGCCACCAGTGATTCAGGGAGCACTGAAGCTTTCTTT,CATSDSGSTEAFF
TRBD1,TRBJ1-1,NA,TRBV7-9,TGTGTCAGCAGCCCCGTGACAGGGCCCTGGGGGATCTTT,CVSSPVTGPWGIF
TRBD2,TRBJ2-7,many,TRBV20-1,TGCAGTGCTAGAGCGGTCCGGGAGGACGGCTACGAGCAGTACTTC,CSARAVREDGYEQYF
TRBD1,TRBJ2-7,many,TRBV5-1,TGCGCCAGCAGCTGGGCCGGACAGGAACTATCCTACGAGCAGTACTTC,CASSWAGQELSYEQYF
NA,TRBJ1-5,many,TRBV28,TGTGCCAGCAGGATACAGGGAAGCAATCAGCCCCAGCATTTT,CASRIQGSNQPQHF
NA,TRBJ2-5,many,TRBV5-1,TGCGCCAGCAGCCGGAACCTGGACGGAGGCCGTGCCCAGTACTTC,CASSRNLDGGRAQYF
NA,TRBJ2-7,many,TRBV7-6,TGTGCCAGCAGCCCCGTAGATGGGAGGATCGGGGAGCAGTACTTC,CASSPVDGRIGEQYF
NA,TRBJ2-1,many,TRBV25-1,TGTGCCAGCAAAGCCGGCAATGAGCAGTTCTTC,CASKAGNEQFF
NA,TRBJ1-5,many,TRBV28,TGTGCCAGCAGTCGGGACCTAAATCAGCCCCAGCATTTT,CASSRDLNQPQHF
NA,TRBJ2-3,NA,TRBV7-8,TGTGCCAGCAGCTTAGCAGGGAAAGCGCAGTATTTT,CASSLAGKAQYF